This T cell receptor beta chain was documented in a study of regulatory T cells in long-lasting Graves disease. Arm-PCR with iRepertoire HTBI primers amplified the CDR3 regions for these TCR beta libraries. One entry per CDR3 protein results from TCRdb running MiXCR on the multiplex PCR reads. The sample records about 430,000 distinct CDR3 sequences, around 16% being singletons. Time point: newly diagnosed GD, antithyroid drugs for less than 3 months. Isolated PBMC RNA provided the starting material for the TCR library. This clonotype appeared many times. No antigen is known for it. Whole-study findings and limits: For persistent Graves' patients, TCR diversity was lower than for newly diagnosed ones.

Separately, the same data were catalogued under a study of T cells in Graves' hyperthyroidism and ophthalmopathy. Per that paper: Exclusion criteria comprised uncontrolled infection, other autoimmune disease, pregnancy or lactation. A set of HTBI primers served as the primers for a first-round RT-PCR of the TCR CDR3.

The sample was peripheral blood mononuclear cells (PBMCs), taken at new diagnosis, from a patient treated with antithyroid drugs. The sequence was collected from a woman aged 40 to 49 with Graves disease.

The CDR3 DNA reads as TGCAGTGCTAGGTTGGCAGGTCGCACAGATACGCAGTATTTT. Translating it yields CSARLAGRTDTQYF. The rearrangement joins TRBV20-1 to TRBJ2-3, with D hard to call. The CDR3 runs 14 residues. Germline V CDR1 and CDR2: DFQATT, SNEGSKA (reference sequence). Trimming shortened V by 3 bases and J by 1 base, and 11 bases separated the two germline ends.